This TCR beta chain was found in a study of CD8+CD57+ T cells in acquired aplastic anemia. Study-wide results and caveats: The study found no significant CD8+ Simpson's diversity difference between patients and controls.

With regard to this clonotype: The antigen is unknown.

TCR beta VDJ and CDR3 were profiled, and genomic DNA was the template. TCRdb re-derived calls from the reads in MiXCR, one entry per CDR3 protein. The table has about 160,000 distinct CDR3 sequences, roughly 48% seen once. Germline CDR1 and CDR2: KGHDR and SFDVKD. With V trimmed by 3 bases and J by 3 bases, 10 bases remained unmatched. The CDR3 covers 16 residues. In patients chosen for sequencing, flow cytometry had shown CD8+CD57+ cell expansion. This chain joins TRBV24-1 and TRBJ2-7, with 7 nucleotides matching TRBD2. Sequencing was performed on sorted CD4+, CD8+, or CD8+CD57+ T cells (not recorded which) from PBMCs. This TCR was sampled from a human donor with aplastic anemia. The DNA of the CDR3 is TGTGCCACCAGTGATGCTAGTTTGGTAGCGGGCTACGAGCAGTACTTC. Encoded protein: CATSDASLVAGYEQYF.